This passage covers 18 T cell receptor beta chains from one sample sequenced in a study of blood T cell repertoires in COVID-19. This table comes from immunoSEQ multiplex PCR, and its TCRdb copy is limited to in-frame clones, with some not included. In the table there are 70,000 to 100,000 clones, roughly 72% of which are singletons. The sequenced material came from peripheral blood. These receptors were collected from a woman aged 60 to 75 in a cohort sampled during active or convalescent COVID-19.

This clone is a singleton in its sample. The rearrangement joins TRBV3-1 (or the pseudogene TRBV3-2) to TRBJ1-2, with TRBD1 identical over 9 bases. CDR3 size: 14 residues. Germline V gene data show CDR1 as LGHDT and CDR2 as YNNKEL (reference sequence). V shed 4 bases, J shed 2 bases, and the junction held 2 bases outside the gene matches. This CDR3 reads CASSPGTGNYGYTF. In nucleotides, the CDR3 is TGTGCCAGCAGCCCGGGGACAGGGAACTATGGCTACACCTTC.

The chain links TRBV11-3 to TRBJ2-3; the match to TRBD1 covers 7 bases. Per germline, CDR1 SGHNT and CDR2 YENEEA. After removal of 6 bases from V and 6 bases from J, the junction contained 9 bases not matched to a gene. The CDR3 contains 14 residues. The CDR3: CASSSGTVGDTQYF. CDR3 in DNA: TGTGCCAGCAGTTCCGGGACAGTTGGGGATACGCAGTATTTT.

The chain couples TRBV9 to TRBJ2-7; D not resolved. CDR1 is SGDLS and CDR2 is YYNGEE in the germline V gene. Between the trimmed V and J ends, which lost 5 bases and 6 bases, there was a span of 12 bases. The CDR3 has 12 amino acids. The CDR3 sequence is CASSGLLGEQYF. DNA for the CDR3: TGTGCCAGCAGTGGTTTGCTAGGCGAGCAGTACTTC. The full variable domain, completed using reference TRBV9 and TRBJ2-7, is DSGVTQTPKHLITATGQRVTLRCSPRSGDLSVYWYQQSLDQGLQFLIQYYNGEERAKGNILERFSAQQFPDLHSELNLSSLELGDSALYFCASSGLLGEQYFGPGTRLTVT.

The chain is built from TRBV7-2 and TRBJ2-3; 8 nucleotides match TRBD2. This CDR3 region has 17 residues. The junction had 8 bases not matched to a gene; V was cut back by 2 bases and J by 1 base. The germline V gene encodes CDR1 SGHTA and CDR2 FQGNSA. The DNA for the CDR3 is TGTGCCAGCAGCTTATTCGGGGGGGCTTTTGGCACAGATACGCAGTATTTT. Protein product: CASSLFGGAFGTDTQYF.

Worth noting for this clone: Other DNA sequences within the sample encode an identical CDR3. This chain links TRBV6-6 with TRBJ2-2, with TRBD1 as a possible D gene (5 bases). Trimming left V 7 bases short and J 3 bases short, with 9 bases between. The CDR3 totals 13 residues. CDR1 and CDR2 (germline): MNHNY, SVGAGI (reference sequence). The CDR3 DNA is TGTGCCAGCAAAACAGGAGACACCGGGGAGCTGTTTTTT. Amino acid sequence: CASKTGDTGELFF.

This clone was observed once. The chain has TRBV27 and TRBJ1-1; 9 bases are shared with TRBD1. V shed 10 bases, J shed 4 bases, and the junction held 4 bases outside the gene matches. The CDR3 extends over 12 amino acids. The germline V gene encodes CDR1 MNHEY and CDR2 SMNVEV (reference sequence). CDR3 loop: CATSTGGTEAFF. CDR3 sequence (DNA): TGTGCCACCTCGACAGGGGGCACTGAAGCTTTCTTT.

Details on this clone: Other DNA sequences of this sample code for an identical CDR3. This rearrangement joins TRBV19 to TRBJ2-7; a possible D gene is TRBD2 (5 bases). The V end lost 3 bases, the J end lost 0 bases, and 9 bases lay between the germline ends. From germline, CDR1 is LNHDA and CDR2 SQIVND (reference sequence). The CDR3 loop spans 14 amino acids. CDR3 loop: CASSIGRGSYEQYF. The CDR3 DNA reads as TGTGCCAGTAGTATCGGACGGGGCTCCTACGAGCAGTACTTC.

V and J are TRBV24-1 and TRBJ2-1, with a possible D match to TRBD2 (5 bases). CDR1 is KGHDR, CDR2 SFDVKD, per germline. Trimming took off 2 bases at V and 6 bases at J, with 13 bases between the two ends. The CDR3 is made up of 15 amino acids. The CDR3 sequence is CATSDSTYRGNEQFF. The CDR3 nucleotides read TGTGCCACCAGTGATTCCACGTACCGGGGCAATGAGCAGTTCTTC.

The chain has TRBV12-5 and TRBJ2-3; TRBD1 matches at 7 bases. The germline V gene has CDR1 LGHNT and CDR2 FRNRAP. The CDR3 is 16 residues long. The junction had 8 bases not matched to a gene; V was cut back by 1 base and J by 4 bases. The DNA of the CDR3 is TGTGCTAGTGGTTTGGACAGGGGTAGGAACGCAGATACGCAGTATTTT. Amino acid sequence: CASGLDRGRNADTQYF.

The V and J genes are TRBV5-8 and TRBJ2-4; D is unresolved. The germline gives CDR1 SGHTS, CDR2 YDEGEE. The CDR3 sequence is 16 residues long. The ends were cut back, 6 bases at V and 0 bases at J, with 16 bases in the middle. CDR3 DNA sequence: TGTGCCAGCACCGACTGGAACGGCCTAGCCAAAAACATTCAGTACTTC. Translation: CASTDWNGLAKNIQYF.

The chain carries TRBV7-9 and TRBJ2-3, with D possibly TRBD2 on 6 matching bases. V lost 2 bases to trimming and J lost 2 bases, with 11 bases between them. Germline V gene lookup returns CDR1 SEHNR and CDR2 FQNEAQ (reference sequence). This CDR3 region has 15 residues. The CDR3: CASSLNGGSTDTQYF. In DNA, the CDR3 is TGTGCCAGCAGCTTAAACGGGGGATCCACAGATACGCAGTATTTT. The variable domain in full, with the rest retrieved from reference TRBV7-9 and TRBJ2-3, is DTGVSQNPRHKITKRGQNVTFRCDPISEHNRLYWYRQTLGQGPEFLTYFQNEAQLEKSRLLSDRFSAERPKGSFSTLEIQRTEQGDSAMYLCASSLNGGSTDTQYFGPGTRLTVL.

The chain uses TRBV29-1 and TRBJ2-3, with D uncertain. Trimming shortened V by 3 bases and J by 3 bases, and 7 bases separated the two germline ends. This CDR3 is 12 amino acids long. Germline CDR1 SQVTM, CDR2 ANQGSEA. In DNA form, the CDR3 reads TGCAGCGTTGATGCTACTACAGATACGCAGTATTTT. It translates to CSVDATTDTQYF.

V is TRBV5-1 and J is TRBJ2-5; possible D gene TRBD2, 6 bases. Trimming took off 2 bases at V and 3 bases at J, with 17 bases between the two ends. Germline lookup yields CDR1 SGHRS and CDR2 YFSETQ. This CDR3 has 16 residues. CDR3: CASSFGTSWGKETQYF. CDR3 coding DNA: TGCGCCAGCAGCTTCGGTACTAGCTGGGGAAAAGAGACCCAGTACTTC.

The CDR3 nucleotides read TGTGCCAGCAGGGGGGCAGGGACAGGGAGGGCTCAGCCCCAGCATTTT. Residues: CASRGAGTGRAQPQHF. V gene TRBV28 combines with J gene TRBJ1-5, with 9 bases aligning to TRBD1. J lost 6 bases, V lost 6 bases, and 12 bases had no gene match. There are 16 residues in the CDR3. CDR1 and CDR2 from the germline V gene are MDHEN and SYDVKM.

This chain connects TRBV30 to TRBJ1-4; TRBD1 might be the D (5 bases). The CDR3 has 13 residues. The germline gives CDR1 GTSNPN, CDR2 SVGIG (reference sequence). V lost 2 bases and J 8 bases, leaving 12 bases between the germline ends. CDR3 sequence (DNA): TGTGCCTGGAGTCCAGGGAATGAGGAAAAACTGTTTTTT. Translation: CAWSPGNEEKLFF.

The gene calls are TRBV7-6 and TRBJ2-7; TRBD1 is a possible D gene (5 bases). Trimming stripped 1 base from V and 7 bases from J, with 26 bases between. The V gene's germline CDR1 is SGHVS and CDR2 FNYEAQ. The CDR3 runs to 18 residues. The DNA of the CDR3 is TGTGCCAGCAGCTTAGGGCAGGGTCCGATGTGGATGGTGCGTGAGCAGTACTTC. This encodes CASSLGQGPMWMVREQYF.

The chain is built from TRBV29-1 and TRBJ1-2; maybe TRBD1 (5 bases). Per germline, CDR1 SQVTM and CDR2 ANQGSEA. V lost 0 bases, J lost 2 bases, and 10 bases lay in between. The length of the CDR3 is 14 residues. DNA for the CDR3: TGCAGCGTTGAAGATCGGGGGGAAAACTATGGCTACACCTTC. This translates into CSVEDRGENYGYTF.

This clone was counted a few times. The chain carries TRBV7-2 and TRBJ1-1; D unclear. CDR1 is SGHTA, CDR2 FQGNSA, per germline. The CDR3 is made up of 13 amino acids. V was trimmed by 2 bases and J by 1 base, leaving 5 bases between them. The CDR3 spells CASSLQRNTEAFF. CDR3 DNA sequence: TGTGCCAGCAGCTTACAGCGGAACACTGAAGCTTTCTTT.